This paragraph reports one T cell receptor (beta chain). This clone is a singleton in its sample. Its antigen is unknown. No qualities accompany the bases; no much larger clone lies one base away. V was cut back by 2 bases and J by 1 base, leaving a gap of 12 bases between them. CDR1 and CDR2 are read off the germline V gene as MNHEY and SVGAGI. Inclusive of the bounding cysteine and phenylalanine, the CDR3 is 15 residues long. The DNA shown is the 45-base CDR3, in frame from base 1. Each collaborating institution followed its own protocols to collect whole blood in K2EDTA tubes. For TCRbeta analysis, collaborator samples were shipped as frozen whole blood, as isolated PBMCs, or as DNA extracted from either sample type. This sample was included in a study of blood T cell repertoires in COVID-19 (dated by TCRdb to about 2020). At the level of the whole study: Collaborator samples came from the United States, Italy and Spain and covered acute and convalescent phases of COVID-19. The samples were drawn from the first 160 participants of the ongoing ImmuneRACE study and from some 1,300 subjects provided by 6 global collaborators. The material from the prospective study consisted of cDNA or gDNA derived from T cells, B-cell-depleted T cells, or PBMCs. Where available, HLA class I and class II types were taken from metadata supplied by the sample provider and were not determined by assay-based typing. The dataset comprised deeply sampled blood TCRbeta repertoires from subjects exposed to, actively infected with, or recovered from COVID-19. Nearly every sample came with metadata listing a de-identified subject ID, COVID-19 status, age in years and sex. The repertoires were made available in a free public database intended to serve as a resource for research on the immune response to SARS-CoV-2. Points the paper makes about the study in general: The quantity of clinical and demographic metadata differed by source and by participant and was supplied without curation.

TCRbeta CDR3 regions were amplified from genomic DNA using the immunoSEQ Assay, a bias-controlled multiplex PCR. The authors processed their data as follows. The number of nucleated cells in each sample was estimated by amplification of reference gene primers within the assay. To quantify the absolute abundance of each unique TCRbeta CDR3 rearrangement, sequence reads were collapsed and filtered. Productive Simpson clonality was computed per sample as the square root of Simpson's diversity index over productive rearrangements. TCRdb took this table from immuneACCESS and kept in-frame rearrangements with V and J called. Such tables lack part of the clones; where checked against another copy, unresolved V genes explain under half of the gap, and the rest is unexplained. V and J calls and clone size follow that table, whereas D and trimming were derived from the DNA. The sample table contains roughly 86,000 clones; only one count was recorded for roughly 82% of them. The ten largest make up less than 25% of the sample.

The sample consisted of peripheral blood. This sequence was found in a human donor in a cohort sampled during active COVID-19. The chain couples TRBV6-5 to TRBJ2-7; the best D guess is TRBD1, with 6 bases matching. The DNA reads as follows: TGTGCCAGCAGTTACCAACGACAGGTTTCCTACGAGCAGTACTTC. The resulting protein is CASSYQRQVSYEQYF.